The next 5 T cell receptor beta chains were all read from a single sample in a study of radiation and T cells in renal cell carcinoma. This sample's time point: blood 4 weeks post-SBRT, at nephrectomy. The treatment denotes: 15 Gy SBRT to primary tumor, nephrectomy 4 weeks later. The table came from immunoSEQ multiplex PCR; TCRdb's copy has only in-frame clones and leaves some out. The table has 150,000 or so clones, 88% seen once; the top ten hold about 11%. Sequenced material: blood, taken from a patient whose treatment included radiotherapy and nephrectomy. All receptors derive from a woman in her 50s with renal cell carcinoma.

This chain uses TRBV28 with TRBJ1-4; the D is unclear. CDR1 and CDR2 (germline): MDHEN, SYDVKM. V gave up 3 bases and J gave up 0 bases, with 11 bases separating them. The CDR3 totals 16 residues. The CDR3 DNA follows: TGTGCCAGCAGTTTGAGTGGCTTGGCAACTAATGAAAAACTGTTTTTT. Translated: CASSLSGLATNEKLFF.

The rearrangement joins TRBV7-8 to TRBJ2-1, with TRBD1 as a possible D gene (6 bases). V was trimmed by 3 bases and J by 7 bases, leaving 10 bases between them. CDR3 length: 13 amino acids. CDR1 is SGHVS, CDR2 FQNEAQ, per germline. The chain's CDR3 is CASSFQQGNEQFF. The CDR3 DNA reads TGTGCCAGCAGCTTTCAGCAGGGGAATGAGCAGTTCTTC.

The gene calls are TRBV7-9 and TRBJ1-5, with a possible D match to TRBD1 (5 bases). CDR1 is SEHNR, CDR2 FQNEAQ, per germline (reference sequence). V was clipped by 5 bases and J by 4 bases, with 15 bases between them. The CDR3 has 15 residues. CDR3 sequence reads: CASSSTGTSNQPQHF. DNA for the CDR3: TGTGCCAGCAGCAGCACCGGGACGTCAAATCAGCCCCAGCATTTT.

The sample holds one count of this clone. This sequence joins TRBV6-1 and TRBJ1-4, with D perhaps matching TRBD1 (6 bases). This CDR3 is built from 15 residues. Germline assignment: CDR1 MNHNS and CDR2 SASEGT. Between the trimmed V and J ends, which lost 6 bases and 3 bases, there was a span of 14 bases. For the CDR3, the DNA is TGTGCCAGCAGAGGGACAACTCAGGCTAATGAAAAACTGTTTTTT. Protein: CASRGTTQANEKLFF.

The V and J genes are TRBV7-2 and TRBJ1-2; D might be TRBD1 (6 bases). The CDR3 spans 17 residues. In germline, CDR1 is SGHTA, CDR2 FQGNSA. Trimming cost V 5 bases and J 0 bases, with 19 bases left between them. CDR3 residues: CASSARTAPRPNYGYTF. DNA of the CDR3: TGTGCCAGCAGCGCCCGGACAGCGCCACGTCCTAACTATGGCTACACCTTC.